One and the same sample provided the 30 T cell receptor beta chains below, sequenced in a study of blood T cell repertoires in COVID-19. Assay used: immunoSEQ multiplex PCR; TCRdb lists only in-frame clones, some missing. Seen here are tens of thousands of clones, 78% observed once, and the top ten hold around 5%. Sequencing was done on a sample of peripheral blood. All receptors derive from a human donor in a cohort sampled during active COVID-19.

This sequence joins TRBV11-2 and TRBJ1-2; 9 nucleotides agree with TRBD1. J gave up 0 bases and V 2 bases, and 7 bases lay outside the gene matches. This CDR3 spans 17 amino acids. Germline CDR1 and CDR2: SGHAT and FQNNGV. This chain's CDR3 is CASSLTTGGASNYGYTF. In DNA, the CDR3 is TGTGCCAGCAGCTTAACTACAGGGGGCGCGTCTAACTATGGCTACACCTTC.

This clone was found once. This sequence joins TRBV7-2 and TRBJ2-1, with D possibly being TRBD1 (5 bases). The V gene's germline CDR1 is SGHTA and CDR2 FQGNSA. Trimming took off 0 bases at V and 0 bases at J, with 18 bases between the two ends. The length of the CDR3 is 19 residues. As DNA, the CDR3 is TGTGCCAGCAGCTTAGCCCTAGGTAGGGGTAAGAGCTCCTACAATGAGCAGTTCTTC. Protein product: CASSLALGRGKSSYNEQFF.

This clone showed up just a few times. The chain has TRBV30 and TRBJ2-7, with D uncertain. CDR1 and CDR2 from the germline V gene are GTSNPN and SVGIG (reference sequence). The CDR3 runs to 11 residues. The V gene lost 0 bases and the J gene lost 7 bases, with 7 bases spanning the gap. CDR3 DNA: TGTGCCTGGAGTGTACCGAGGGAGCAGTACTTC. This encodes CAWSVPREQYF.

CDR3 nucleotide sequence: TGTGCCAGCAGCCAAGACCCAGGGACAGCCTACAATGAGCAGTTCTTC. Translated: CASSQDPGTAYNEQFF. The chain is built from TRBV4-2 and TRBJ2-1; 7 bases line up with TRBD1. V dropped 0 bases and J dropped 2; count of bases not matched to a gene: 4. Germline assignment: CDR1 LGHNA and CDR2 YNFKEQ. The CDR3 extends over 16 amino acids.

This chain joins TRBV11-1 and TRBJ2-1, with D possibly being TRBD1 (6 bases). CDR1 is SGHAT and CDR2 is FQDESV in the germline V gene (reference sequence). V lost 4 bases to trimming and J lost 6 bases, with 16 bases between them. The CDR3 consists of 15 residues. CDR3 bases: TGTGCCAGCAGCTCAAGTACAGGGAAACCCAATGAGCAGTTCTTC. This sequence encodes CASSSSTGKPNEQFF.

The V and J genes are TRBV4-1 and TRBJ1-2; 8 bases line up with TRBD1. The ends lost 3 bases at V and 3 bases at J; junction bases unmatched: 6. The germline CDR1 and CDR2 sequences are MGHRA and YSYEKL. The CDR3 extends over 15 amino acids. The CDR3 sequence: CASSQQGAGYYGYTF. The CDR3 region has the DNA TGCGCCAGCAGCCAGCAGGGGGCTGGGTACTATGGCTACACCTTC.

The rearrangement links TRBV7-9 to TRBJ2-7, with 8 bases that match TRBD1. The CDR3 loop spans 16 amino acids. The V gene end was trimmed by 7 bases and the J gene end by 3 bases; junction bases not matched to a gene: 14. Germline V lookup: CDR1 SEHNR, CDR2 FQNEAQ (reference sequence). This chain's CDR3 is CASTTGDGPRDYEQYF. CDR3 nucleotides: TGTGCCAGCACGACAGGGGACGGACCACGGGACTACGAGCAGTACTTC. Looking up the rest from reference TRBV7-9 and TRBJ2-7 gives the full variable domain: DTGVSQNPRHKITKRGQNVTFRCDPISEHNRLYWYRQTLGQGPEFLTYFQNEAQLEKSRLLSDRFSAERPKGSFSTLEIQRTEQGDSAMYLCASTTGDGPRDYEQYFGPGTRLTVT.

The CDR3 protein is CASSVGLARPADTQYF. In DNA, the CDR3 is TGTGCCAGCAGCGTAGGGTTAGCAAGGCCGGCGGATACGCAGTATTTT. This chain connects TRBV9 to TRBJ2-3; D is undetermined. Germline V gene data show CDR1 as SGDLS and CDR2 as YYNGEE. CDR3 length equals 16 residues. Trimming pared 0 bases from V and 6 bases from J, leaving 17 bases between.

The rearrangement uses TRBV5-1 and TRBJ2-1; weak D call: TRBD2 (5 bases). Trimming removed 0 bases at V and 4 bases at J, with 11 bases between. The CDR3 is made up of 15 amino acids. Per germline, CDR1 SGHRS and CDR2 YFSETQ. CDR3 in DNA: TGCGCCAGCAGCTTGGCGGGATCGGGGTACAATGAGCAGTTCTTC. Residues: CASSLAGSGYNEQFF.

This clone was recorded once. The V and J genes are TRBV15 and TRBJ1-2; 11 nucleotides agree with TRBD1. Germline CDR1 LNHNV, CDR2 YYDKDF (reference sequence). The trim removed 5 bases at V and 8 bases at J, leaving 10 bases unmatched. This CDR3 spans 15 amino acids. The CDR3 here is CATSEPGQGEKGYTF. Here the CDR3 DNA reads TGTGCCACCAGCGAGCCGGGACAGGGGGAGAAAGGCTACACCTTC. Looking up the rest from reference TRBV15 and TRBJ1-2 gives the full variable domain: DAMVIQNPRYQVTQFGKPVTLSCSQTLNHNVMYWYQQKSSQAPKLLFHYYDKDFNNEADTPDNFQSRRPNTSFCFLDIRSPGLGDTAMYLCATSEPGQGEKGYTFGSGTRLTVV.

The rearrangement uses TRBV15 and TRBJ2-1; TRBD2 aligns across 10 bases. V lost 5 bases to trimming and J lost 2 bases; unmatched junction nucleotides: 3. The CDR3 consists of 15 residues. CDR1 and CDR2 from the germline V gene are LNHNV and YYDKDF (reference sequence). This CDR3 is CATSRSGGAYNEQFF. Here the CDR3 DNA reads TGTGCCACCAGCCGGAGCGGGGGGGCCTACAATGAGCAGTTCTTC.

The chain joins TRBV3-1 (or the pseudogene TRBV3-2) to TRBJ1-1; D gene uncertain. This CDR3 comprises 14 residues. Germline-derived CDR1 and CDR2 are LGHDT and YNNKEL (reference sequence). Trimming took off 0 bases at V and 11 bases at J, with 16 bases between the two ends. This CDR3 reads CASSQDIFTVMAFF. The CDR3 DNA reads TGTGCCAGCAGCCAAGATATTTTCACAGTGATGGCTTTCTTT.

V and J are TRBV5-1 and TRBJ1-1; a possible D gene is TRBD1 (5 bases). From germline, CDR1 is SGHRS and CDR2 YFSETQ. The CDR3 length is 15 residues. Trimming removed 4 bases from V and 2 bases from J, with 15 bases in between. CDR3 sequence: CASSLPSGVNTEAFF. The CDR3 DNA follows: TGCGCCAGCAGCCTCCCGTCGGGGGTTAACACTGAAGCTTTCTTT.

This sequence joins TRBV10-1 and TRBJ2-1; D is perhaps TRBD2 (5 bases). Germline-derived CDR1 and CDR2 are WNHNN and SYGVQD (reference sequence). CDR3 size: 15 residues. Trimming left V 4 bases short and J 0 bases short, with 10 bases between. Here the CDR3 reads CASSAYRGSYNEQFF. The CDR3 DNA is TGCGCCAGCAGTGCGTATCGGGGCTCCTACAATGAGCAGTTCTTC.

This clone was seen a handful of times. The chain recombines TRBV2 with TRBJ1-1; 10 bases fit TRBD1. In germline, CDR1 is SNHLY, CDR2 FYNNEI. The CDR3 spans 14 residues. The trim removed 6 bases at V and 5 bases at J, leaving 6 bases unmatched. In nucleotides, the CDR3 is TGTGCCAGCAGGGACAGGGGGTTAGGTACTGAAGCTTTCTTT. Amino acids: CASRDRGLGTEAFF.

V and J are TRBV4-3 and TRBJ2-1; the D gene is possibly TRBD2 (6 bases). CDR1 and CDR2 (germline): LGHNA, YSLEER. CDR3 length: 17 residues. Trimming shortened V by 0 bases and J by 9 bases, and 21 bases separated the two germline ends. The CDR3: CASSQEGSSRAGREQFF. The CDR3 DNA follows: TGCGCCAGCAGCCAAGAAGGCAGCTCTAGGGCGGGGCGTGAGCAGTTCTTC.

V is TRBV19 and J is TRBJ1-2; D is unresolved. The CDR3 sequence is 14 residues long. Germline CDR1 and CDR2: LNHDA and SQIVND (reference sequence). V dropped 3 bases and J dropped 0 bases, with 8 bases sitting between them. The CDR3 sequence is CASSITQSNYGYTF. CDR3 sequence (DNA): TGTGCCAGTAGTATCACACAGTCTAACTATGGCTACACCTTC.

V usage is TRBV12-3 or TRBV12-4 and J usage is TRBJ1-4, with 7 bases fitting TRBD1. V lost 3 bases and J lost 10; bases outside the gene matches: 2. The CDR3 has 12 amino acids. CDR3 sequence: CASSFQGGKLFF. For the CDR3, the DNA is TGTGCCAGCAGTTTTCAGGGGGGAAAACTGTTTTTT.

This CDR3 is CATSDPTGQGQPQHF. In DNA, the CDR3 is TGTGCCACCAGTGACCCGACAGGGCAGGGTCAGCCCCAGCATTTT. The V gene is TRBV24-1, the J gene TRBJ1-5, with 7 bases fitting TRBD1. The CDR3 consists of 15 residues. Germline trimming cut 4 bases from V and 6 bases from J; bases unmatched to any gene: 8. CDR1 is KGHDR and CDR2 is SFDVKD in the germline V gene.

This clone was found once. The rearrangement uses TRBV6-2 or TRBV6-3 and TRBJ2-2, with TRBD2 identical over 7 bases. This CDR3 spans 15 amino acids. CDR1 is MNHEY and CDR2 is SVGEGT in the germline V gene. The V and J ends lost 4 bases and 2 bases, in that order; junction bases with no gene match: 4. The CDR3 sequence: CASSFGTTNTGELFF. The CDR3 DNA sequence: TGTGCCAGCAGTTTCGGGACTACCAACACCGGGGAGCTGTTTTTT.

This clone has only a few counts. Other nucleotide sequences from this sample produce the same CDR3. CDR3 coding DNA: TGTGCCAGCAGTGTTGAGGGTTACGAGCAGTACTTC. Its translation: CASSVEGYEQYF. The chain is built from TRBV2 and TRBJ2-7, with a tentative D call TRBD2 (5 bases). This CDR3 has 12 amino acids. V dropped 4 bases and J dropped 4 bases, with 8 bases sitting between them. The V gene's germline CDR1 is SNHLY and CDR2 FYNNEI.

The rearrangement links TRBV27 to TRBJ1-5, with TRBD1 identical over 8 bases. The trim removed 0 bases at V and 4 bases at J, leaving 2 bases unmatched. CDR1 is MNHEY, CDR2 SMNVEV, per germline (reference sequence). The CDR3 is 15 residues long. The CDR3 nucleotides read TGTGCCAGCAGTTTATCCCGGGACAGGAATCAGCCCCAGCATTTT. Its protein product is CASSLSRDRNQPQHF.

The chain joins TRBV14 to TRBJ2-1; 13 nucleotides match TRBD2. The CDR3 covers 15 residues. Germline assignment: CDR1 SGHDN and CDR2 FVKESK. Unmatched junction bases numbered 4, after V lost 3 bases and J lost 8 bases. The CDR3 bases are TGTGCCAGCAGCCAGGGACTAGCGGGAAGGTATGAGCAGTTCTTC. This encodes CASSQGLAGRYEQFF.

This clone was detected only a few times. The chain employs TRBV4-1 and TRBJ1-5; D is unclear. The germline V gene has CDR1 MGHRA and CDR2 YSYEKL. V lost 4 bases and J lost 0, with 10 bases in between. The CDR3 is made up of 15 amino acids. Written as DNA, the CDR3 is TGCGCCAGCAGCCCTGACACGTATAGCAATCAGCCCCAGCATTTT. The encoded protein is CASSPDTYSNQPQHF.

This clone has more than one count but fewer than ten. This CDR3 reads CASSQDRGSGSRDTQYF. The DNA for the CDR3 is TGCGCCAGCAGCCAAGATCGCGGTAGCGGGAGTCGAGATACGCAGTATTTT. The chain employs TRBV4-1 and TRBJ2-3, with 9 bases identical to TRBD2. Per the germline V gene, CDR1 is MGHRA and CDR2 is YSYEKL. The CDR3 consists of 17 residues. Trimming took 0 bases from V and 5 from J; bases not matched to a gene: 9.

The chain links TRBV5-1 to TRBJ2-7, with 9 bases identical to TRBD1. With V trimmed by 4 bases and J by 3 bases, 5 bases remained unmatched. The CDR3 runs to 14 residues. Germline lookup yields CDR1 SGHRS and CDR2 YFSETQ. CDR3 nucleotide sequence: TGCGCCAGCAGCGCTGGACAGGGGCACTACGAGCAGTACTTC. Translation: CASSAGQGHYEQYF.

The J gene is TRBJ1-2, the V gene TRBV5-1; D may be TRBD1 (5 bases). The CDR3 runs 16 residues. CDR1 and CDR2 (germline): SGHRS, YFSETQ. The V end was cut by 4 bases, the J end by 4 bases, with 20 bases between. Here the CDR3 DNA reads TGCGCCAGCAGCCACGAACAAACCAGGGCGATCTATGGCTACACCTTC. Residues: CASSHEQTRAIYGYTF.

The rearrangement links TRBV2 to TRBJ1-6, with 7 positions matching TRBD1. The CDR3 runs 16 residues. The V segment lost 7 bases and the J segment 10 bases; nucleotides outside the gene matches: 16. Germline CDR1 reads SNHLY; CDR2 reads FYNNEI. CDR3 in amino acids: CASTDFTGARNSPLHF. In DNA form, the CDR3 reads TGTGCCAGCACTGACTTTACAGGGGCGCGAAACTCACCCCTCCACTTT.

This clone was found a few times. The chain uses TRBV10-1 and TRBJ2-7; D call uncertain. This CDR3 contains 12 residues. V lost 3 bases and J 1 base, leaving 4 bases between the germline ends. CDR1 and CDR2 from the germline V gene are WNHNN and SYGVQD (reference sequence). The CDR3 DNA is TGCGCCAGCAGTGACTATTCCTACGAGCAGTACTTC. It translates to CASSDYSYEQYF.

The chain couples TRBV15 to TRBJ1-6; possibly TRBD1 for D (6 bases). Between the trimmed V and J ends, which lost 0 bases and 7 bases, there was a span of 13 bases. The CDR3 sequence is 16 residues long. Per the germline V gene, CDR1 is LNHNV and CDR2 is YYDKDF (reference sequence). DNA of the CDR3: TGTGCCACCAGCAGAGATAGACAGGCCGGCAATTCACCCCTCCACTTT. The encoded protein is CATSRDRQAGNSPLHF.